The source of this T cell receptor beta chain is a study of CD8+CD57+ T cells in acquired aplastic anemia. Study at large: On average, sorted CD4+ and CD8+ cells gave roughly 3 ug of DNA.

Genomic DNA served as template for TCR beta VDJ and CDR3 profiling. TCRdb analysed the reads with MiXCR anew, one entry per CDR3 protein. The sample shows about 270,000 distinct CDR3 sequences, 55% to 65% of them seen only once. Study observations and caveats: Roughly 29 was the count of CD8+ CDR3 sequences that patients shared with controls.

On this clonotype: Its specificity is not known.

The V gene's germline CDR1 is ENHRY and CDR2 SYGVKD. This CDR3 has 15 amino acids. The J segment lost 7 bases and the V segment lost 4 bases, leaving 9 bases of the junction unmatched. The V and J genes are TRBV10-3 and TRBJ2-3; 9 bases align to TRBD2. Sequenced input: sorted CD4+, CD8+, or CD8+CD57+ T cells (not recorded which) from PBMCs. The sequence was collected from a human donor with severe aplastic anemia or a healthy control (not recorded which). The CDR3 spells CAISGSGGYSNTQYF. In nucleotides, the CDR3 is TGTGCCATCAGTGGTAGCGGGGGATACTCTAATACGCAGTATTTT.